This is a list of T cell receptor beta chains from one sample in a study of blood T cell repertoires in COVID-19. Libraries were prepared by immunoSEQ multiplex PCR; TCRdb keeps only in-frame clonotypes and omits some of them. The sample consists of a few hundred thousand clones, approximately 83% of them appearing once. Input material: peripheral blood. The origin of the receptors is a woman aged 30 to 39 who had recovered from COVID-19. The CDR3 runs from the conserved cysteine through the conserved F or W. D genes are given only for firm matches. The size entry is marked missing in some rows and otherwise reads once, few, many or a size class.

CDR3 DNA: TGTGCCAGCAGCTTCATAGCGGATACGCAGTATTTT
CDR3 protein: CASSFIADTQYF
clone size: -
V gene: TRBV11-2
D gene: -
J gene: TRBJ2-3

CDR3 DNA: TGTGCCAGTAATACTGAACGGAACACCATATATTTT
CDR3 protein: CASNTERNTIYF
clone size: -
V gene: TRBV2
D gene: -
J gene: TRBJ1-3

CDR3 DNA: TGTGCCACCAGCGAGAGCTGGGGCCACTACACTGAAGCTTTCTTT
CDR3 protein: CATSESWGHYTEAFF
clone size: -
V gene: TRBV15
D gene: -
J gene: TRBJ1-1

CDR3 DNA: TGTGCCAGCAGGGACCCGGGGAGGGTCTATGGCTACACCTTC
CDR3 protein: CASRDPGRVYGYTF
clone size: -
V gene: TRBV6-6
D gene: -
J gene: TRBJ1-2

CDR3 DNA: TGCGCCAGCAGCACAGGGCACACTGAAGCTTTCTTT
CDR3 protein: CASSTGHTEAFF
clone size: few
V gene: TRBV10-2
D gene: -
J gene: TRBJ1-1

CDR3 DNA: TGTGCCAGCAGCCCTACTAGCGGGAGTAACCCGCAGTACTTC
CDR3 protein: CASSPTSGSNPQYF
clone size: -
V gene: TRBV27
D gene: TRBD2
J gene: TRBJ2-7

CDR3 DNA: TGTGCCAGCAGTTCAGGGACAGGGCCTGAAAAACTGTTTTTT
CDR3 protein: CASSSGTGPEKLFF
clone size: -
V gene: TRBV27
D gene: TRBD1
J gene: TRBJ1-4

CDR3 DNA: TGTGCCAGCAGCTTGGCAATGAGCGGGAGCACAGATACGCAGTATTTT
CDR3 protein: CASSLAMSGSTDTQYF
clone size: few
V gene: TRBV5-6
D gene: -
J gene: TRBJ2-3

CDR3 DNA: TGTGCCACCAGTGAGTACGACAGTGTGCAAAACACCGGGGAGCTGTTTTTT
CDR3 protein: CATSEYDSVQNTGELFF
clone size: -
V gene: TRBV24-1
D gene: -
J gene: TRBJ2-2

CDR3 DNA: TGCGCCAGCAGCACCGGACAGGGTGGTGAAAAACTGTTTTTT
CDR3 protein: CASSTGQGGEKLFF
clone size: -
V gene: TRBV5-1
D gene: TRBD1
J gene: TRBJ1-4

CDR3 DNA: TGTGCCAGCACCGGAGAGTCCAAGAGAGAAAACGGGGAGCTGTTTTTT
CDR3 protein: CASTGESKRENGELFF
clone size: -
V gene: TRBV28
D gene: -
J gene: TRBJ2-2

CDR3 DNA: TGTGCCAGTACCCCCCTGCGCAGCGGGAGCGGCAAATTGGCAGATACGCAGTATTTT
CDR3 protein: CASTPLRSGSGKLADTQYF
clone size: -
V gene: TRBV19
D gene: TRBD2
J gene: TRBJ2-3

CDR3 DNA: TGTGCCGGAGGACAGGAGGCTGAAGCTTTCTTT
CDR3 protein: CAGGQEAEAFF
clone size: few
V gene: TRBV2
D gene: TRBD1
J gene: TRBJ1-1

CDR3 DNA: TGCGCCAGCAGCCCGGGACTAGCGGGTCCCCAAGAGACCCAGTACTTC
CDR3 protein: CASSPGLAGPQETQYF
clone size: -
V gene: TRBV5-1
D gene: TRBD2
J gene: TRBJ2-5

CDR3 DNA: TGTGCCAGCAGCTTCTCCGGGACAGGGTACTACGAGCAGTACTTC
CDR3 protein: CASSFSGTGYYEQYF
clone size: -
V gene: TRBV5-5
D gene: TRBD1
J gene: TRBJ2-7

CDR3 DNA: TGTGCCATCTCACCCCAGGGGCACTATGGCTACACCTTC
CDR3 protein: CAISPQGHYGYTF
clone size: -
V gene: TRBV28
D gene: -
J gene: TRBJ1-2

CDR3 DNA: TGTGCCAGCAGCTTAGGGAGACAGACCCAGTACTTC
CDR3 protein: CASSLGRQTQYF
clone size: -
V gene: TRBV7-2
D gene: -
J gene: TRBJ2-5

CDR3 DNA: TGCAGCGTTGAGGTGGGAGCGACAGATACGCAGTATTTT
CDR3 protein: CSVEVGATDTQYF
clone size: -
V gene: TRBV29-1
D gene: -
J gene: TRBJ2-3

CDR3 DNA: TGTGCCAGCAGCTTCCTTTTCGGACTGGAGCAGTTCTTC
CDR3 protein: CASSFLFGLEQFF
clone size: -
V gene: TRBV11-2
D gene: -
J gene: TRBJ2-1

CDR3 DNA: TGCAGCGTTGAAGATGGGGTCGTCGGACTAAGCGGTGGCACAGATACGCAGTATTTT
CDR3 protein: CSVEDGVVGLSGGTDTQYF
clone size: -
V gene: TRBV29-1
D gene: -
J gene: TRBJ2-3

CDR3 DNA: TGTGTCAGCAGCCCTAGCGGGAGGGTGTGGGATACGCAGTATTTT
CDR3 protein: CVSSPSGRVWDTQYF
clone size: -
V gene: TRBV3-1/TRBV3-2
D gene: TRBD2
J gene: TRBJ2-3

CDR3 DNA: TGTGCCAGCAGCCCTACACTACAGGGGGGTTTGTACGGCTACACCTTC
CDR3 protein: CASSPTLQGGLYGYTF
clone size: -
V gene: TRBV9
D gene: TRBD1
J gene: TRBJ1-2

CDR3 DNA: TGTGCCAGCATGGCTCCGGGGAGTCAGATGCGGACCCAGTACTTC
CDR3 protein: CASMAPGSQMRTQYF
clone size: -
V gene: TRBV13
D gene: -
J gene: TRBJ2-5

CDR3 DNA: TGTGCCAGCAGCCCCGGACAGAGCTACGAGCAGTACTTC
CDR3 protein: CASSPGQSYEQYF
clone size: -
V gene: TRBV7-9
D gene: -
J gene: TRBJ2-7

CDR3 DNA: TGTGCCAGCAGCGTATTCAAGAGCCCTATTATCAATGAGCAGTTCTTC
CDR3 protein: CASSVFKSPIINEQFF
clone size: -
V gene: TRBV9
D gene: -
J gene: TRBJ2-1

CDR3 DNA: TGTGCCAGCAGCTTAGGGAGGGAGCAGTACTTC
CDR3 protein: CASSLGREQYF
clone size: -
V gene: TRBV7-2
D gene: -
J gene: TRBJ2-7

CDR3 DNA: TGTGCCAGCAGCTTGCCAGGGGTCGAGAGAATAGCCAAAAACATTCAGTACTTC
CDR3 protein: CASSLPGVERIAKNIQYF
clone size: -
V gene: TRBV12-1
D gene: -
J gene: TRBJ2-4

CDR3 DNA: TGTGCCAGCAGTCCACAGGGGACCTACACTGAAGCTTTCTTT
CDR3 protein: CASSPQGTYTEAFF
clone size: -
V gene: TRBV11-2
D gene: TRBD1
J gene: TRBJ1-1

CDR3 DNA: TGTGCCAGCAGCAAAGAAGATACCGGGACAGGGGCCTACGAGCAGTACTTC
CDR3 protein: CASSKEDTGTGAYEQYF
clone size: -
V gene: TRBV21-1
D gene: -
J gene: TRBJ2-7

CDR3 DNA: TGTGCCAGCAGCTTCGCGAATGAGCAGTTCTTC
CDR3 protein: CASSFANEQFF
clone size: -
V gene: TRBV5-6
D gene: -
J gene: TRBJ2-1

CDR3 DNA: TGTGCCAGCAGCTTAGAGTCCCGGGGGGCAGATACGCAGTATTTT
CDR3 protein: CASSLESRGADTQYF
clone size: -
V gene: TRBV7-2
D gene: TRBD2
J gene: TRBJ2-3

CDR3 DNA: TGCGCCAGCAACCCGACAGGAGGTGACACTGAAGCTTTCTTT
CDR3 protein: CASNPTGGDTEAFF
clone size: -
V gene: TRBV5-1
D gene: -
J gene: TRBJ1-1

CDR3 DNA: TGTGCCAGCAGCTTAGAAGCGGGAGCCTACGAGCAGTACTTC
CDR3 protein: CASSLEAGAYEQYF
clone size: once
V gene: TRBV7-9
D gene: TRBD2
J gene: TRBJ2-7

CDR3 DNA: TGTGCCAGCTCACCACCGAACCAGGGGCAATTCTATGGCTACACCTTC
CDR3 protein: CASSPPNQGQFYGYTF
clone size: -
V gene: TRBV18
D gene: -
J gene: TRBJ1-2

CDR3 DNA: TGTGCCAGCAGCCAAGATGTCCTGAACACCGGGGAGCTGTTTTTT
CDR3 protein: CASSQDVLNTGELFF
clone size: -
V gene: TRBV4-2
D gene: -
J gene: TRBJ2-2

CDR3 DNA: TGCGCCAGCGCCCCCTACCCTAAACACCCTACGGGCTCTGGAAACACCATATATTTT
CDR3 protein: CASAPYPKHPTGSGNTIYF
clone size: -
V gene: TRBV10-2
D gene: -
J gene: TRBJ1-3

CDR3 DNA: TGCGCCAGCGGGGACAGGATTTATGGCTACACCTTC
CDR3 protein: CASGDRIYGYTF
clone size: once
V gene: TRBV5-1
D gene: TRBD1
J gene: TRBJ1-2

CDR3 DNA: TGTGCCAGCAGCCAATCTAGCGGGAGGTGGCATACGCAGTATTTT
CDR3 protein: CASSQSSGRWHTQYF
clone size: -
V gene: TRBV11-1
D gene: TRBD2
J gene: TRBJ2-3

CDR3 DNA: TGTGCCGCTGATGGGGACAGGGGGAAGGGCAATGAGCAGTTCTTC
CDR3 protein: CAADGDRGKGNEQFF
clone size: -
V gene: TRBV2
D gene: TRBD1
J gene: TRBJ2-1

CDR3 DNA: TGTGCCAGCAGGTCGACAGGGTTGAGCAATCAGCCCCAGCATTTT
CDR3 protein: CASRSTGLSNQPQHF
clone size: -
V gene: TRBV6-5
D gene: TRBD1
J gene: TRBJ1-5

CDR3 DNA: TGTGCCAGCAGCCCCCTGTACGGACAGGGGGCGGGCGAGCAGTACTTC
CDR3 protein: CASSPLYGQGAGEQYF
clone size: -
V gene: TRBV21-1
D gene: -
J gene: TRBJ2-7

CDR3 DNA: TGTGCCAGCAGCTTGAGATCCGGACAGGGAAATGGCTACACCTTC
CDR3 protein: CASSLRSGQGNGYTF
clone size: -
V gene: TRBV5-5
D gene: TRBD1
J gene: TRBJ1-2

CDR3 DNA: TGTGCCAGCAGCCAAGATCCGGGAACCTATGGCTACACCTTC
CDR3 protein: CASSQDPGTYGYTF
clone size: -
V gene: TRBV3-1/TRBV3-2
D gene: -
J gene: TRBJ1-2

CDR3 DNA: -
CDR3 protein: CASSFGEGYEQYF
clone size: -
V gene: TRBV27
D gene: -
J gene: TRBJ2-7

CDR3 DNA: TGTGCCAGCAGCGTCTCAGGGGAGCTCAAGACCGGGGAGCTGTTTTTT
CDR3 protein: CASSVSGELKTGELFF
clone size: -
V gene: TRBV9
D gene: -
J gene: TRBJ2-2

CDR3 DNA: TGTGCCAGCAGCGTTTTAGCAGAGGATGAGCAGTTCTTC
CDR3 protein: CASSVLAEDEQFF
clone size: -
V gene: TRBV9
D gene: -
J gene: TRBJ2-1

CDR3 DNA: TGCGCCAGCAGCCAAGAAGAATTCGCGGCAGCCATATATTTT
CDR3 protein: CASSQEEFAAAIYF
clone size: -
V gene: TRBV4-1
D gene: -
J gene: TRBJ1-3

CDR3 DNA: TGTGCCAGCCTAGGGAGAGGAGAGGTCTTTGATGGCTACACCTTC
CDR3 protein: CASLGRGEVFDGYTF
clone size: -
V gene: TRBV2
D gene: -
J gene: TRBJ1-2

CDR3 DNA: TGCGCCAGCAGCCTCCAGGGGGCGTTTTCTGGGGCCAACGTCCTGACTTTC
CDR3 protein: CASSLQGAFSGANVLTF
clone size: -
V gene: TRBV5-1
D gene: TRBD1
J gene: TRBJ2-6

CDR3 DNA: TGTGCCAGTAGTATAGGAAATAGCGGCTACGAGCAGTACTTC
CDR3 protein: CASSIGNSGYEQYF
clone size: once
V gene: TRBV19
D gene: -
J gene: TRBJ2-7

CDR3 DNA: TGTGCCAGCAGTTACTCGGCGGTTTGGAATTCACCCCTCCACTTT
CDR3 protein: CASSYSAVWNSPLHF
clone size: once
V gene: TRBV6-5
D gene: -
J gene: TRBJ1-6

CDR3 DNA: TGTGCCAGCAGTTTAGCCCCCGACGCCAGCGGGGCCCAGTACTTC
CDR3 protein: CASSLAPDASGAQYF
clone size: -
V gene: TRBV28
D gene: TRBD2
J gene: TRBJ2-5

CDR3 DNA: TGTGCCAGCAGCCAGGGTGGACAGGGGGCGTACGGCTACACCTTC
CDR3 protein: CASSQGGQGAYGYTF
clone size: -
V gene: TRBV3-1/TRBV3-2
D gene: TRBD1
J gene: TRBJ1-2

CDR3 DNA: TGTGCCACCAGTGATCACATCTTTAAAGAGACCCAGTACTTC
CDR3 protein: CATSDHIFKETQYF
clone size: -
V gene: TRBV24-1
D gene: -
J gene: TRBJ2-5

CDR3 DNA: TGTGCCAGCAGGAGGGAGGCAGCTAGCACAGATACGCAGTATTTT
CDR3 protein: CASRREAASTDTQYF
clone size: -
V gene: TRBV2
D gene: -
J gene: TRBJ2-3